This TCR beta chain appears in the sequencing data of a study of blood T cell repertoires in COVID-19. Looking at the study overall: Italy, Spain and the United States were the sources of the convalescent and acute COVID-19 samples. Nucleic acid was either cDNA or gDNA, and it came from T cells, B-cell-depleted T cells, or PBMCs.

Methods used by the authors: Reference gene primers were amplified, and this amplification served to estimate nucleated cell counts. Here immunoSEQ multiplex PCR was the method, and the copy in TCRdb shows in-frame clones only, minus some. From that table come the V and J calls and clone size; the DNA was used to work out D and trimming. The sample contains hundreds of thousands of clones, around four fifths of which appear only once. The V and J ends lost 7 bases and 0 bases respectively, with 17 bases between them. This CDR3 contains 16 residues. The germline V gene encodes CDR1 SEHNR and CDR2 FQNEAQ (reference sequence).

The genes are TRBV7-9 and TRBJ2-3; D unresolved. The sequence was obtained from a woman in her fifties or sixties who had recovered from COVID-19. Sequenced material: peripheral blood. The CDR3 region has the DNA TGTGCCAGCACGCGAACCCGCATGAGGAGCACAGATACGCAGTATTTT. Protein: CASTRTRMRSTDTQYF.